This T cell receptor beta chain was found in a study of shared clonotypes between healthy human individuals. Study conclusions and caveats: Naive subsets generally exceeded memory subsets in estimated richness.

Sequencing used immunoSEQ multiplex PCR; TCRdb keeps in-frame clones, though not all of them. The data contain under 650,000 clones, 90% to 96% of them singletons. This clone was detected only once. Its antigen is unidentified. The CDR3 is 14 residues long. Germline V lookup: CDR1 MDHEN, CDR2 SYDVKM. V lost 6 bases to trimming and J lost 6 bases, with 15 bases between them. Material for sequencing was naive CD4+ T cells sorted from blood. Subset in this sample: CD45RA+ positively selected. This receptor was identified in a woman in her twenties or thirties in good health. The chain links TRBV28 to TRBJ1-3, with a tentative D call TRBD1 (5 bases). CDR3 DNA: TGTGCCAGCAGCCAGGGCAGTTCAGTAAACACCATATATTTT. Translating it yields CASSQGSSVNTIYF.